The TCR beta chain described here comes from a study of OX40 agonist ivuxolimab in advanced cancers. For the study at large: Patients in dose escalation had liver, melanoma, kidney or head and neck cancers. Males comprised roughly four fifths of the group, whose mean age was approximately 60 years (range about 20 to 79). Overall study results and limits: Compared with CD4+, CD8+ T cells on average had more expanded clones.

The CDR3 is 10 residues long. V gave up 6 bases and J gave up 5 bases, with 8 bases separating them. Germline CDR1 and CDR2: GTSNPN and SVGIG (reference sequence). As for this clone: Its specificity is not known.

Produced via immunoSEQ multiplex PCR; TCRdb's table is partial and in-frame only. The sample lists fewer than 85,000 clones; 83% were seen once. Source: CD4+ or CD8+ T cells sorted from blood, taken in a trial of the OX40 agonist ivuxolimab. This clonotype was obtained from an adult with an advanced solid tumor such as melanoma, head and neck, liver or kidney cancer. This chain links TRBV30 with TRBJ2-7; D is unresolved. The CDR3 spells CACGPHEQYF. The CDR3 DNA follows: TGTGCCTGTGGGCCCCACGAGCAGTACTTC. The full variable domain, rest sourced from reference TRBV30 and TRBJ2-7, is SQTIHQWPATLVQPVGSPLSLECTVEGTSNPNLYWYRQAAGRGLQLLFYSVGIGQISSEVPQNLSASRPQDRQFILSSKKLLLSDSGFYLCACGPHEQYFGPGTRLTVT.